A selection of T cell receptor beta chains follows, all from one sample in a study of blood T cell repertoires in COVID-19. Generated by immunoSEQ multiplex PCR, the TCRdb table keeps only in-frame clones and is missing some. The sample yields fewer than 250,000 clones, around nine tenths seen once. The sample taken for sequencing was peripheral blood. The receptors originated from a man in his forties with acute or convalescent COVID-19. Both conserved end residues are part of each CDR3. The D gene is left open where the match is weak. Clone size is shown for a subset of rows, as once, few, many or a class of expanded clone.

d_gene	abundance	v_gene	j_gene	CDR3aa	CDR3nt
TRBD1	many	TRBV29-1	TRBJ1-1	CSVVRDRNTEAFF	TGCAGCGTTGTACGGGACAGAAACACTGAAGCTTTCTTT
TRBD1	.	TRBV7-6	TRBJ2-2	CASSPRTGGTGELFF	TGTGCCAGCAGCCCGCGGACAGGGGGCACCGGGGAGCTGTTTTTT
TRBD2	.	TRBV7-2	TRBJ2-5	CASSFGGGEAETQYF	TGTGCCAGCAGCTTTGGCGGGGGGGAAGCAGAGACCCAGTACTTC
TRBD1	.	TRBV9	TRBJ2-6	CASSFRSRTGGPSGANVLTF	TGTGCCAGCAGCTTTCGATCCCGGACAGGGGGCCCCTCTGGGGCCAACGTCCTGACTTTC
TRBD1	.	TRBV7-2	TRBJ2-7	CASSTTGTGLYEQYF	TGTGCCAGCAGCACAACCGGGACAGGGCTATACGAGCAGTACTTC
TRBD1	.	TRBV3-1/TRBV3-2	TRBJ1-1	CASSWDRGNTEAFF	TGTGCCAGCAGCTGGGACAGGGGGAACACTGAAGCTTTCTTT
.	.	TRBV4-3	TRBJ2-3	CASSQDGAGGPTDTQYF	TGCGCCAGCAGCCAAGATGGGGCCGGGGGTCCCACAGATACGCAGTATTTT
.	.	TRBV19	TRBJ1-4	CASSRVEEKLFF	TGTGCCAGTAGCAGGGTAGAAGAAAAACTGTTTTTT
.	.	TRBV19	TRBJ1-4	CASAMIRQVDLRGLFF	TGTGCCAGTGCCATGATCAGACAGGTCGACTTACGGGGACTGTTTTTT
TRBD1	.	TRBV2	TRBJ1-2	CASSEEGTGGVEYGYTF	TGTGCCAGCAGTGAAGAAGGGACAGGGGGCGTCGAGTATGGCTACACCTTC
TRBD1	.	TRBV5-1	TRBJ2-7	CASSLRLGTDSYEQYF	TGCGCCAGCAGCTTGAGGCTAGGGACAGACTCCTACGAGCAGTACTTC
.	.	TRBV7-9	TRBJ2-6	CASSLGAVSGANVLTF	TGTGCCAGCAGCTTAGGGGCAGTCTCTGGGGCCAACGTCCTGACTTTC
.	.	TRBV19	TRBJ1-1	CASSGQLLNTEAFF	TGTGCCAGTAGTGGACAGCTACTGAACACTGAAGCTTTCTTT
.	.	TRBV11-2	TRBJ2-5	CASTPYERQYQETQYF	TGTGCCAGCACCCCGTACGAGAGACAGTACCAAGAGACCCAGTACTTC
TRBD1	.	TRBV19	TRBJ1-6	CASRQGQGDSPLHF	TGTGCCAGTCGACAGGGCCAGGGAGACTCACCCCTCCACTTT
TRBD2	.	TRBV6-6	TRBJ2-7	CASSYSDSGGPQEQYF	TGTGCCAGCAGTTACTCGGATAGCGGGGGGCCCCAGGAGCAGTACTTC
.	.	TRBV5-4	TRBJ2-1	CASSNAGTDYNEQFF	TGTGCCAGCAGCAATGCCGGGACTGATTACAATGAGCAGTTCTTC
.	.	TRBV7-3	TRBJ2-6	CASSLISGVGPGSGANVLTF	TGTGCCAGCAGCTTAATATCCGGGGTGGGTCCAGGCTCTGGGGCCAACGTCCTGACTTTC
TRBD1	once	TRBV25-1	TRBJ2-2	CASSERTGRTGELFF	TGTGCCAGCAGTGAGAGGACAGGGCGAACCGGGGAGCTGTTTTTT
TRBD1	.	TRBV6-6	TRBJ2-7	CASSYRTGGYEQYF	TGTGCCAGCAGTTACCGGACAGGGGGCTACGAGCAGTACTTC
.	.	TRBV30	TRBJ1-1	CAWSVGRDTEAFF	TGTGCCTGGAGTGTAGGTCGGGACACTGAAGCTTTCTTT
TRBD1	.	TRBV6-5	TRBJ1-2	CASSFDVGTGYGYTF	TGTGCCAGCAGTTTTGACGTCGGGACAGGGTATGGCTACACCTTC
.	.	TRBV18	TRBJ2-7	CASSPPRDEQYF	TGTGCCAGCTCACCACCCAGGGACGAGCAGTACTTC
.	.	TRBV27	TRBJ1-2	CASSFRGFGNYGYTF	TGTGCCAGCAGTTTTAGGGGCTTCGGCAACTATGGCTACACCTTC
.	.	TRBV28	TRBJ2-1	CASSLKSAEVNEQFF	TGTGCCAGCAGTTTAAAGTCAGCGGAGGTCAATGAGCAGTTCTTC
TRBD1	.	TRBV9	TRBJ1-6	CASSVERTGGSPLHF	TGTGCCAGCAGCGTAGAGAGGACAGGGGGTTCACCCCTCCACTTT
TRBD2	.	TRBV5-1	TRBJ2-5	CASSLGEGQETQYF	TGCGCCAGCAGCTTGGGGGAGGGGCAAGAGACCCAGTACTTC
.	.	TRBV18	TRBJ1-2	CASSPQSGYGYTF	TGTGCCAGCTCACCTCAGTCGGGGTATGGCTACACCTTC
TRBD1	.	TRBV7-2	TRBJ2-2	CASSAGQGARELFF	TGTGCCAGCAGCGCCGGACAGGGGGCCCGGGAGCTGTTTTTT
TRBD1	.	TRBV6-5	TRBJ1-2	CASSWTGDGYTF	TGTGCCAGCAGTTGGACAGGGGACGGCTACACCTTC
.	.	TRBV6-5	TRBJ1-1	CASSYQVNTEAFF	TGTGCCAGCAGCTACCAGGTGAACACTGAAGCTTTCTTT
.	.	TRBV6-1	TRBJ1-1	CASSEATRDTEAFF	TGTGCCAGCAGTGAAGCGACCCGGGATACTGAAGCTTTCTTT
.	.	TRBV7-2	TRBJ2-3	CASSPPKHEVFTDTQYF	TGTGCCAGCAGCCCGCCTAAACACGAGGTTTTCACAGATACGCAGTATTTT
TRBD2	.	TRBV18	TRBJ2-3	CASSPIQGGSTDTQYF	TGTGCCAGCTCACCAATTCAGGGAGGGAGCACAGATACGCAGTATTTT
.	once	TRBV5-1	TRBJ2-3	CASSFVWASDTQYF	TGCGCCAGCAGCTTCGTTTGGGCGTCAGATACGCAGTATTTT
TRBD1	.	TRBV6-6	TRBJ1-6	CASSQGTGGSPLHF	TGTGCCAGCAGCCAGGGCACAGGGGGCTCACCCCTCCACTTT
TRBD1	.	TRBV6-5	TRBJ2-5	CASSWDRGETQYF	TGTGCCAGCAGCTGGGACAGGGGAGAGACCCAGTACTTC
.	.	TRBV11-2	TRBJ2-2	CASSWATGELFF	TGTGCCAGCAGCTGGGCCACCGGGGAGCTGTTTTTT
.	.	TRBV2	TRBJ2-2	CASTLQGGGPPGELFF	TGTGCCAGCACCCTACAGGGGGGGGGCCCCCCCGGGGAGCTGTTTTTT
.	once	TRBV6-2/TRBV6-3	TRBJ1-1	CASSYRRGWNTEAFF	TGTGCCAGCAGTTACCGGCGGGGCTGGAACACTGAAGCTTTCTTT
TRBD2	.	TRBV30	TRBJ2-3	CAWRVRAGLAGGTDTQYF	TGTGCCTGGAGAGTCCGGGCTGGACTAGCGGGGGGTACAGATACGCAGTATTTT
TRBD2	.	TRBV5-6	TRBJ2-1	CASSLRLGLAVYNEQFF	TGTGCCAGCAGCCTGCGGCTGGGACTAGCGGTCTACAATGAGCAGTTCTTC
TRBD1	.	TRBV11-3	TRBJ2-1	CASSAGTGDNEQFF	TGTGCCAGCAGCGCGGGGACAGGAGACAATGAGCAGTTCTTC
.	.	TRBV10-1	TRBJ1-5	CASSGGRRGNQPQHF	TGCGCCAGCAGTGGAGGACGGAGGGGCAATCAGCCCCAGCATTTT